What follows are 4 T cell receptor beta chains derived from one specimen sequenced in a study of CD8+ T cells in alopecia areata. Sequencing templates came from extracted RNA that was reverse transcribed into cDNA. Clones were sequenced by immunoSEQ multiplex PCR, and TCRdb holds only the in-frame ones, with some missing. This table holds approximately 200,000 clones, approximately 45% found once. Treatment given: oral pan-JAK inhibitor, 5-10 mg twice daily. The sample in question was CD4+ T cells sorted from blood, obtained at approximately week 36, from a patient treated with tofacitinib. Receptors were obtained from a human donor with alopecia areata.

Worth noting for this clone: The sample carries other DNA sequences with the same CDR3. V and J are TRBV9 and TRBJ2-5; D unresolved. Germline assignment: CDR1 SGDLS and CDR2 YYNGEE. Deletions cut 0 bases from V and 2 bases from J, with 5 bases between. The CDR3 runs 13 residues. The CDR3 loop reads CASSVGGQETQYF. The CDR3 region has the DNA TGTGCCAGCAGCGTAGGTGGGCAAGAGACCCAGTACTTC.

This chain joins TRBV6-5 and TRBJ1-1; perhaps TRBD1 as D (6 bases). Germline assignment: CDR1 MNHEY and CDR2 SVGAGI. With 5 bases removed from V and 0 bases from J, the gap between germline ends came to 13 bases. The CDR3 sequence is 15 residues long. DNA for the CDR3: TGTGCCAGCAGTCCGACAGGTTCCATGAACACTGAAGCTTTCTTT. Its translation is CASSPTGSMNTEAFF.

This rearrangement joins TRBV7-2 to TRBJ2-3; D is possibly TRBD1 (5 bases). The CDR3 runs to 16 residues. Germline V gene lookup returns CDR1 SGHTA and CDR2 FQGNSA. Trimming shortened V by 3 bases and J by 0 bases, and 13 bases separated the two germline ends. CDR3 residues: CASSFMGQRSTDTQYF. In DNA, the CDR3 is TGTGCCAGCAGCTTCATGGGGCAGAGAAGCACAGATACGCAGTATTTT.

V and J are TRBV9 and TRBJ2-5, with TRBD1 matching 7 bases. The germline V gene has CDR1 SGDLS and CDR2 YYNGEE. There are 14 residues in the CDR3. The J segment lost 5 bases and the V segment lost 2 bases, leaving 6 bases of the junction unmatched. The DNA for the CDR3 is TGTGCCAGCAGCGTGACAGGGCGGTTGGAGACCCAGTACTTC. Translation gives CASSVTGRLETQYF.